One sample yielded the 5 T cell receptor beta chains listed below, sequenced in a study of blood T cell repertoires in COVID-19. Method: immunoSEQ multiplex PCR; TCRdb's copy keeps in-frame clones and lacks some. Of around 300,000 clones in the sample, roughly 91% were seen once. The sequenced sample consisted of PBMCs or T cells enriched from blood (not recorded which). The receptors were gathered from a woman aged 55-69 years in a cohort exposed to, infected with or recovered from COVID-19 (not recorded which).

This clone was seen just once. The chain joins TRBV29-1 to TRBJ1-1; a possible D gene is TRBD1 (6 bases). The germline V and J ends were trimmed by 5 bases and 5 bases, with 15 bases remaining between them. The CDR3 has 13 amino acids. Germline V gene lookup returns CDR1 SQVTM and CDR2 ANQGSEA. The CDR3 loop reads CSVQTGPGTEAFF. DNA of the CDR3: TGCAGCGTTCAGACAGGACCGGGAACTGAAGCTTTCTTT. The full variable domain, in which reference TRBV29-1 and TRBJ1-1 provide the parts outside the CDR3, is SAVISQKPSRDICQRGTSLTIQCQVDSQVTMMFWYRQQPGQSLTLIATANQGSEATYESGFVIDKFPISRPNLTFSTLTVSNMSPEDSSIYLCSVQTGPGTEAFFGQGTRLTVV.

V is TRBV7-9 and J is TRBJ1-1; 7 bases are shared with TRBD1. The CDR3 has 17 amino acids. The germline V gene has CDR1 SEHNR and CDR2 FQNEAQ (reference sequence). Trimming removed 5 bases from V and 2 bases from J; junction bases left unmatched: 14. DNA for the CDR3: TGTGCCAGCAGCCCCTCCACAGGGGATAAAGGCAACACTGAAGCTTTCTTT. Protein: CASSPSTGDKGNTEAFF.

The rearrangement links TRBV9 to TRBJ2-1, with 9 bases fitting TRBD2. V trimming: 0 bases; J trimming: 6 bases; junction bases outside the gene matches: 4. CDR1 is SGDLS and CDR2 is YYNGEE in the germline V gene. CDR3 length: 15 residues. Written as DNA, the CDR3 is TGTGCCAGCAGCGTAGGGGCTAGCGGGGCCAATGAGCAGTTCTTC. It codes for CASSVGASGANEQFF.

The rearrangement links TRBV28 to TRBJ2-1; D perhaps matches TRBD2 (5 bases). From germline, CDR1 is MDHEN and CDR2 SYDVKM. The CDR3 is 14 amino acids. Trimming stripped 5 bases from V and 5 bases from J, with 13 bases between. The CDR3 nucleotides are TGTGCCAGCAGTCCCCCTAGCTACGACAATGAGCAGTTCTTC. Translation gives CASSPPSYDNEQFF. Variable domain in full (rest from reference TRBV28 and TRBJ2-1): DVKVTQSSRYLVKRTGEKVFLECVQDMDHENMFWYRQDPGLGLRLIYFSYDVKMKEKGDIPEGYSVSREKKERFSLILESASTNQTSMYLCASSPPSYDNEQFFGPGTRLTVL.

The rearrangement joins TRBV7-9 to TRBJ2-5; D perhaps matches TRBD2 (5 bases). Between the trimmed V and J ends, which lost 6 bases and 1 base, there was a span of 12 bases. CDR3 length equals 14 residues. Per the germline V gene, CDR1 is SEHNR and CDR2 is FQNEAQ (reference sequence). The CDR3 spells CASSPLLVQETQYF. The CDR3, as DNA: TGTGCCAGCAGTCCTCTACTAGTCCAAGAGACCCAGTACTTC.